This TCR beta chain is drawn from a study of Tregs in tolerant kidney transplant recipients. Findings and caveats of the study: The small number of patients limits these findings pending further validation. Biological reproducibility was not directly addressed, but technical replication error appeared minimal. Expanding Tregs on activated donor B cells appeared to best identify donor-specific TCRbeta clones.

Unstimulated regulatory T cells (CD4+CD25+CD127-), CD4+CD25- non-regulatory cells, CD4 and CD8 cells were FACS-sorted from thawed PBMCs. Germline assignment: CDR1 GTSNPN and CDR2 SVGIG (reference sequence). The CDR3 contains 14 residues. The junction had 6 bases not matched to a gene; V was cut back by 5 bases and J by 4 bases. Repertoires were generated with immunoSEQ multiplex PCR, while TCRdb's copy carries only in-frame clones and drops some. The sample contains roughly 250,000 clones, roughly 80% of which appear only once. Comment on this clone: Antigen: not known.

The source of this sequence is a human donor in good health. V gene TRBV30 combines with J gene TRBJ1-5; 9 bases match TRBD1. Source material: CD4+ T cells from blood. In DNA form, the CDR3 reads TGTGCCTGGTCCTCCGGGACAGGGAATCAGCCCCAGCATTTT. Protein sequence: CAWSSGTGNQPQHF.